What follows are 28 T cell receptor beta chains derived from one specimen sequenced in a study of CD8 T cells in ankylosing spondylitis. No antigen is known for these receptors. General study findings and limits: A motif of roughly eight highly homologous TCR beta variants was seen as apparently characteristic of ankylosing spondylitis blood.

TCRdb itself ran the 5' RACE reads through MiXCR, one entry per CDR3 protein. The repertoire holds about 480,000 distinct CDR3 sequences, with 17% as singletons. Sequences were obtained from blood, either unsorted or a sorted T cell fraction (not recorded which). The receptors derive from a male donor with ankylosing spondylitis.

The chain employs TRBV7-9 and TRBJ2-1; D unclear. Germline values: CDR1 SEHNR, CDR2 FQNEAQ (reference sequence). The CDR3 has 13 residues. Between the trimmed V and J ends, which lost 2 bases and 2 bases, there was a span of 4 bases. The CDR3 loop reads CASSLTAYNEQFF. The CDR3 nucleotides are TGTGCCAGCAGCTTAACAGCCTACAATGAGCAGTTCTTC.

In its sample, this clonotype was seen many times. The rearrangement joins TRBV5-1 to TRBJ2-3; the D is unclear. The V end lost 4 bases, the J end lost 4 bases, and 7 bases lay between the germline ends. This CDR3 has 12 amino acids. Germline V lookup: CDR1 SGHRS, CDR2 YFSETQ. CDR3 protein: CASSPGADTQYF. DNA for the CDR3: TGCGCCAGCAGCCCTGGGGCAGATACGCAGTATTTT.

V gene TRBV11-2 combines with J gene TRBJ2-6; D not certain. Germline-derived CDR1 and CDR2 are SGHAT and FQNNGV. Trimming removed 5 bases from V and 6 bases from J, with 23 bases in between. The CDR3 contains 18 residues. CDR3: CASSLLPSRSLKANVLTF. The DNA for the CDR3 is TGTGCCAGCAGCCTCCTTCCGTCTAGGAGTCTCAAGGCCAACGTCCTGACTTTC.

The chain couples TRBV7-9 to TRBJ2-3; TRBD2 matches 10 bases. Trimming removed 7 bases from V and 1 base from J; junction bases left unmatched: 8. The CDR3 has 16 residues. Germline V gene data show CDR1 as SEHNR and CDR2 as FQNEAQ (reference sequence). CDR3 DNA: TGTGCCAGCACCCCGGGTCTAGCGGGGGGCACAGATACGCAGTATTTT. It specifies CASTPGLAGGTDTQYF. Full variable domain (remainder filled in from reference TRBV7-9 and TRBJ2-3): DTGVSQNPRHKITKRGQNVTFRCDPISEHNRLYWYRQTLGQGPEFLTYFQNEAQLEKSRLLSDRFSAERPKGSFSTLEIQRTEQGDSAMYLCASTPGLAGGTDTQYFGPGTRLTVL.

This clonotype was detected many times. The rearrangement joins TRBV7-3 to TRBJ2-1, with D possibly matching TRBD2 (7 bases). The CDR3 loop spans 16 amino acids. Trimming stripped 6 bases from V and 9 bases from J, with 24 bases between. Per the germline V gene, CDR1 is SGHTA and CDR2 is FQGTGA. This chain's CDR3 is CASSPGGAGAVSEQFF. The CDR3, as DNA: TGTGCCAGCAGTCCTGGAGGGGCGGGGGCCGTGAGTGAGCAGTTCTTC. The entire variable domain, with the rest obtained from reference TRBV7-3 and TRBJ2-1, is as follows: GAGVSQTPSNKVTEKGKYVELRCDPISGHTALYWYRQSLGQGPEFLIYFQGTGAADDSGLPNDRFFAVRPEGSVSTLKIQRTERGDSAVYLCASSPGGAGAVSEQFFGPGTRLTVL.

This sequence joins TRBV4-1 and TRBJ2-1; 13 nucleotides agree with TRBD2. CDR3 length equals 16 residues. Germline V CDR1 and CDR2: MGHRA, YSYEKL. V lost 4 bases, J lost 7 bases, and 7 bases stayed unmatched. CDR3 amino acids: CASSPGLAGVGNEQFF. The CDR3 nucleotides are TGCGCCAGCAGCCCAGGACTAGCGGGGGTCGGGAATGAGCAGTTCTTC.

The chain has TRBV12-3 or TRBV12-4 and TRBJ2-3; 9 bases line up with TRBD2. The CDR3 loop spans 17 amino acids. The ends lost 1 base at V and 1 base at J; junction bases unmatched: 6. CDR3 loop: CASSLEIRTSGTDTQYF. CDR3 sequence (DNA): TGTGCCAGCAGTTTAGAAATCCGGACTAGCGGCACAGATACGCAGTATTTT.

There are a few counts of this clonotype. V is TRBV5-5 and J is TRBJ2-7; TRBD2 aligns across 10 bases. This CDR3 region has 16 residues. Germline V lookup: CDR1 SGHKS, CDR2 YYEKEE (reference sequence). V dropped 0 bases and J dropped 3; count of bases not matched to a gene: 6. DNA for the CDR3: TGTGCCAGCAGCTTGGGGGTAGCGGGAGGATTCTACGAGCAGTACTTC. It codes for CASSLGVAGGFYEQYF.

The chain links TRBV11-3 to TRBJ2-1; the D is unclear. Trimming pared 2 bases from V and 9 bases from J, leaving 14 bases between. Per germline, CDR1 SGHNT and CDR2 YENEEA. This CDR3 is 14 amino acids long. In DNA, the CDR3 is TGTGCCAGCAGCTTATCCCCCCGGGCAGGTGAGCAGTTCTTC. It is translated as CASSLSPRAGEQFF.

There are a few counts of this clonotype. The chain employs TRBV15 and TRBJ2-5; D remains ambiguous. Germline V gene sequence: CDR1 LNHNV, CDR2 YYDKDF (reference sequence). The length of the CDR3 is 13 residues. Trimming removed 1 base from V and 3 bases from J, with 6 bases in between. CDR3 region: CATSRVIEETQYF. The CDR3 nucleotides are TGTGCCACCAGCAGAGTGATTGAAGAGACCCAGTACTTC.

This clonotype has just a few counts. The chain joins TRBV12-3 or TRBV12-4 to TRBJ1-5; 8 bases line up with TRBD1. V trimming: 6 bases; J trimming: 6 bases; junction bases outside the gene matches: 7. The CDR3 spans 14 residues. This CDR3 is CASSDTGGLQPQHF. CDR3 in DNA: TGTGCCAGCAGCGACACAGGGGGACTTCAGCCCCAGCATTTT.

A remark on this clonotype: The junction departs from the called germline gene at one end, perhaps through a read error. The chain uses TRBV2 and TRBJ2-7; 8 bases align to TRBD2. Germline V lookup: CDR1 SNHLY, CDR2 FYNNEI. This CDR3 is 14 amino acids long. The CDR3 region has the DNA TGTGCCAGCAGTGAAGGCGGGGGGATCTACAAGCAGTACTTC. Its protein product is CASSEGGGIYKQYF.

Ten or more counts support this clonotype. The rearrangement joins TRBV12-3 or TRBV12-4 to TRBJ1-2, with D possibly being TRBD1 (6 bases). The CDR3 covers 12 residues. V shed 6 bases and J shed 7 bases, with 12 bases lying between them. The CDR3 spells CASRNRDGGYTF. CDR3 DNA: TGTGCCAGCAGGAACAGGGATGGTGGCTACACCTTC.

This sequence joins TRBV11-2 and TRBJ1-1; D gene uncertain. Trimming took off 1 base at V and 2 bases at J, with 8 bases between the two ends. CDR3 length: 14 residues. Germline assignment: CDR1 SGHAT and CDR2 FQNNGV. The CDR3 loop reads CASSLVADNTEAFF. In nucleotides, the CDR3 is TGTGCCAGCAGCTTAGTGGCAGACAACACTGAAGCTTTCTTT.

The rearrangement uses TRBV20-1 and TRBJ1-3; 7 nucleotides agree with TRBD1. Germline V gene lookup returns CDR1 DFQATT and CDR2 SNEGSKA (reference sequence). The V and J ends lost 6 bases and 2 bases, in that order; junction bases with no gene match: 4. This CDR3 region has 13 residues. The CDR3 coding sequence is TGCAGTGCCGGGCAGGGGGCTGGAAACACCATATATTTT. Translated, it gives CSAGQGAGNTIYF.

In its sample, this clonotype was seen many times. V usage is TRBV5-1 and J usage is TRBJ2-3; D unclear. Germline CDR1 reads SGHRS; CDR2 reads YFSETQ. Trimming removed 0 bases at V and 5 bases at J, with 10 bases between. The CDR3 runs 14 residues. CDR3 sequence: CASSLGGPEDTQYF. The CDR3 region has the DNA TGCGCCAGCAGCTTGGGTGGGCCGGAAGATACGCAGTATTTT. Based on the CDR3 plus reference TRBV5-1 and TRBJ2-3, the full variable domain is KAGVTQTPRYLIKTRGQQVTLSCSPISGHRSVSWYQQTPGQGLQFLFEYFSETQRNKGNFPGRFSGRQFSNSRSEMNVSTLELGDSALYLCASSLGGPEDTQYFGPGTRLTVL.

The rearrangement uses TRBV9 and TRBJ2-3; TRBD2 agrees at 8 bases. This CDR3 contains 19 residues. The V and J ends lost 0 bases and 3 bases, in that order; junction bases with no gene match: 15. CDR1 is SGDLS and CDR2 is YYNGEE in the germline V gene. The CDR3 sequence is CASSVGKRGRVINTDTQYF. CDR3 nucleotide sequence: TGTGCCAGCAGCGTAGGGAAGCGGGGGAGGGTTATCAATACAGATACGCAGTATTTT.

This clonotype occurred many times. The chain uses TRBV4-2 and TRBJ2-5, with D possibly TRBD2 on 6 matching bases. Trimming took 0 bases from V and 5 from J, leaving 10 bases between them. The CDR3 consists of 14 residues. Germline-derived CDR1 and CDR2 are LGHNA and YNFKEQ. Here the CDR3 DNA reads TGTGCCAGCAGCCAAGATAATGCGGGGGAGACCCAGTACTTC. This gives the protein CASSQDNAGETQYF.

This clonotype was detected a few times. The rearrangement uses TRBV20-1 and TRBJ2-1; TRBD2 aligns across 9 bases. Germline V lookup: CDR1 DFQATT, CDR2 SNEGSKA (reference sequence). The CDR3 is 17 amino acids. V lost 4 bases, J lost 0 bases, and 10 bases stayed unmatched. CDR3 sequence (DNA): TGCAGTGCTAAACTAGCGGGTCTCCTGAGCTCCTACAATGAGCAGTTCTTC. Translated: CSAKLAGLLSSYNEQFF.

This clonotype was counted at least ten times. The V call is TRBV29-1, the J call TRBJ1-1; D uncertain. V was trimmed by 3 bases and J by 8 bases, leaving 10 bases between them. CDR1 and CDR2 from the germline V gene are SQVTM and ANQGSEA. This CDR3 spans 11 amino acids. DNA for the CDR3: TGCAGCGTTGAGGCCATCACCGAAGCTTTCTTT. It codes for CSVEAITEAFF.

This sequence joins TRBV20-1 and TRBJ1-2, with 7 nucleotides matching TRBD1. The CDR3 is 13 residues long. CDR1 is DFQATT and CDR2 is SNEGSKA in the germline V gene (reference sequence). The CDR3 DNA reads as TGCAGCACGACGAGGGGGCATATCTATGGCTACACCTTC. Protein sequence: CSTTRGHIYGYTF.

This clonotype was detected only a few times. The chain employs TRBV12-3 or TRBV12-4 and TRBJ2-2, with a possible D match to TRBD1 (5 bases). This CDR3 is 14 amino acids long. V was trimmed by 8 bases and J by 4 bases, leaving 14 bases between them. The CDR3 coding sequence is TGTGCCAGCCAAGGGGTAGCTTTCACCGGGGAGCTGTTTTTT. This encodes CASQGVAFTGELFF.

The J gene is TRBJ2-3, the V gene TRBV5-1; either TRBD1 or TRBD2 may supply D (5 bases each). Germline V gene data show CDR1 as SGHRS and CDR2 as YFSETQ. Trimming pared 0 bases from V and 2 bases from J, leaving 16 bases between. This CDR3 region has 17 residues. The CDR3 is CASSLVGDPRFTDTQYF. The CDR3 DNA follows: TGCGCCAGCAGCTTGGTGGGGGATCCTAGATTCACAGATACGCAGTATTTT.

This sequence joins TRBV7-2 and TRBJ1-5; the D gene is possibly TRBD1 (5 bases). Germline V CDR1 and CDR2: SGHTA, FQGNSA. This CDR3 spans 13 amino acids. The V end lost 5 bases, the J end lost 6 bases, and 11 bases lay between the germline ends. The CDR3 nucleotides read TGTGCCAGCAGCCAACAGGATGGTCAGCCCCAGCATTTT. Translation: CASSQQDGQPQHF.

The chain links TRBV7-8 to TRBJ2-5, with 14 bases lining up with TRBD2. This CDR3 has 16 amino acids. The germline gives CDR1 SGHVS, CDR2 FQNEAQ. The V and J ends lost 4 bases and 5 bases, in that order; junction bases with no gene match: 6. The CDR3 bases are TGTGCCAGCAGCTCCAGACTAGCGGGGGGGCGGGAGACCCAGTACTTC. It yields the protein CASSSRLAGGRETQYF.

A few counts support this clonotype. This rearrangement joins TRBV6-5 to TRBJ1-2; 8 bases align to TRBD1. The germline V gene encodes CDR1 MNHEY and CDR2 SVGAGI. The CDR3 is 16 amino acids. The V and J ends lost 2 bases and 2 bases, in that order; junction bases with no gene match: 7. CDR3 sequence reads: CASSYPRDRLNYGYTF. Written as DNA, the CDR3 is TGTGCCAGCAGTTACCCCCGGGACAGGCTGAACTATGGCTACACCTTC.

The chain joins TRBV3-1 to TRBJ2-2; D is undetermined. Trimming removed 0 bases at V and 4 bases at J, with 9 bases between. Germline V gene data show CDR1 as LGHDT and CDR2 as YNNKEL (reference sequence). The length of the CDR3 is 15 residues. CDR3 amino acids: CASSQDSRSTGELFF. The CDR3 DNA reads as TGTGCCAGCAGCCAAGACTCGAGGTCCACCGGGGAGCTGTTTTTT.

The table lists this clonotype with many counts. The chain has TRBV4-2 and TRBJ2-7; TRBD1 matches at 9 bases. Germline V lookup: CDR1 LGHNA, CDR2 YNFKEQ. The length of the CDR3 is 18 residues. J gave up 2 bases and V 2 bases, and 13 bases lay outside the gene matches. For the CDR3, the DNA is TGTGCCAGCAGCCAAAACCGGGACGGGACAGGGCGTACCTACGAGCAGTACTTC. Protein sequence: CASSQNRDGTGRTYEQYF.